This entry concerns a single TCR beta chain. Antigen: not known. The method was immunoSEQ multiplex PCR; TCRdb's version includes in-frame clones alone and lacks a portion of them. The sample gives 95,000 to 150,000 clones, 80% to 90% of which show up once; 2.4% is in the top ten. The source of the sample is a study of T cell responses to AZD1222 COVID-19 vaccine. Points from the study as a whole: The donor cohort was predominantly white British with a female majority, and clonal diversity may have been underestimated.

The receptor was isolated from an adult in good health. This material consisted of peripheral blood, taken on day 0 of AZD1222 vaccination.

The CDR3 loop reads CASSQEGTSGSTDTQYF. The CDR3 DNA follows: TGCGCCAGCAGCCAAGAGGGGACTAGCGGGAGCACAGATACGCAGTATTTT. The chain has TRBV4-1 and TRBJ2-3; 12 positions agree with TRBD2. CDR1 and CDR2 from the germline V gene are MGHRA and YSYEKL. CDR3 size: 17 residues. Losses at the gene ends were 0 bases for V and 0 bases for J; bases not matched to a gene: 1.